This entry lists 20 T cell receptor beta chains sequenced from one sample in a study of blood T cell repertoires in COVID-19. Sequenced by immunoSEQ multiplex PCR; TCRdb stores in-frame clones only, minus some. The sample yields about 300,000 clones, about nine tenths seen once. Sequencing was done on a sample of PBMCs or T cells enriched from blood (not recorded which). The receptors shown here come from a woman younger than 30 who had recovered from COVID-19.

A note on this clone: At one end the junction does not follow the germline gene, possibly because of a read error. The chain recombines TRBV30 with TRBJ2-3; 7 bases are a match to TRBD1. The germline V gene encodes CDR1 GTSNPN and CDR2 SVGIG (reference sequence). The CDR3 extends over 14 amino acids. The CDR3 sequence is CAWSAYRGTDTQYF. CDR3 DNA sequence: TGTGCCTGGAGTGCCTACAGGGGCACGGATACGCAGTATTTT. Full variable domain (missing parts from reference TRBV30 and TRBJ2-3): SQTIHQWPATLVQPVGSPLSLECTVEGTSNPNLYWYRQAAGRGLQLLFYSVGIGQISSEVPQNLSASRPQDRQFILSSKKLLLSDSGFYLCAWSAYRGTDTQYFGPGTRLTVL.

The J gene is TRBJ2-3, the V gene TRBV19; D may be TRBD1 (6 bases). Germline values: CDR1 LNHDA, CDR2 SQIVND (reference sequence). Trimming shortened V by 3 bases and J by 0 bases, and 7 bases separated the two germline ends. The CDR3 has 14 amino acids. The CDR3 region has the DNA TGTGCCAGTAGTATCAGGGGCAGCACAGATACGCAGTATTTT. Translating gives CASSIRGSTDTQYF.

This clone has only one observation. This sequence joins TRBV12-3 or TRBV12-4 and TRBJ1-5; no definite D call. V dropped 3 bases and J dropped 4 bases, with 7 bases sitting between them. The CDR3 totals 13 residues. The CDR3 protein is CASSFQVNQPQHF. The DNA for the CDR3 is TGTGCCAGCAGTTTCCAGGTAAATCAGCCCCAGCATTTT.

CDR3 in amino acids: CASSEIGGVNTEAFF. CDR3 sequence (DNA): TGCGCCAGCAGTGAGATTGGGGGCGTGAACACTGAAGCTTTCTTT. The chain combines TRBV10-2 with TRBJ1-1; D may be TRBD1 (6 bases). Deletions cut 2 bases from V and 0 bases from J, with 10 bases between. Germline CDR1 reads WSHSY; CDR2 reads SAAADI. This CDR3 is built from 15 residues.

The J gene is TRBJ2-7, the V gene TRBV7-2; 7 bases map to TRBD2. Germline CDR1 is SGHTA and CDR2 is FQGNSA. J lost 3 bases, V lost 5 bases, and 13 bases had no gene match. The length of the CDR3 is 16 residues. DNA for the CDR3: TGTGCCAGCAGCCACGTTCGGGCGGGAGTATTCTACGAGCAGTACTTC. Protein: CASSHVRAGVFYEQYF.

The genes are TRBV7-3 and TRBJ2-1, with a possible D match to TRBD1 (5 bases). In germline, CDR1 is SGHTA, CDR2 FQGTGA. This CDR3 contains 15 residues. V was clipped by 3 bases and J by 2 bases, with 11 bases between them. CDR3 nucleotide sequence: TGTGCCAGCAGCTTTAGGGGTCATACCTACAATGAGCAGTTCTTC. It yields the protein CASSFRGHTYNEQFF.

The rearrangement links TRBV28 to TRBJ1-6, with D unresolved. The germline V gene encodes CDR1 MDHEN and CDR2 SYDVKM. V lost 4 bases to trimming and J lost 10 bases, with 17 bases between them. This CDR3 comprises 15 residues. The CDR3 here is CASSYGMGSLSPLHF. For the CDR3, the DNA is TGTGCCAGCAGTTACGGAATGGGGAGTCTCTCACCCCTCCACTTT. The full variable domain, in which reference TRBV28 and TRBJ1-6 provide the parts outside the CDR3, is DVKVTQSSRYLVKRTGEKVFLECVQDMDHENMFWYRQDPGLGLRLIYFSYDVKMKEKGDIPEGYSVSREKKERFSLILESASTNQTSMYLCASSYGMGSLSPLHFGNGTRLTVT.

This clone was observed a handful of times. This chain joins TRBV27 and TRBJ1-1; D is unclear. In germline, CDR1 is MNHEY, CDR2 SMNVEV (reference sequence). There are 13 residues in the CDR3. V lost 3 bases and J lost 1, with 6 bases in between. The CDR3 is CASSFNPNTEAFF. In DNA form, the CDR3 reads TGTGCCAGCAGTTTTAATCCGAACACTGAAGCTTTCTTT.

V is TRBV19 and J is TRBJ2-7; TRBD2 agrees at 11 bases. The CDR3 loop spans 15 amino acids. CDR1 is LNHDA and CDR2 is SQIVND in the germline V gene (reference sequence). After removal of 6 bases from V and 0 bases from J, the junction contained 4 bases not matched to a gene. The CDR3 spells CASSRLAGSSYEQYF. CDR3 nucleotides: TGTGCCAGTAGCCGACTAGCGGGGAGCTCCTACGAGCAGTACTTC.

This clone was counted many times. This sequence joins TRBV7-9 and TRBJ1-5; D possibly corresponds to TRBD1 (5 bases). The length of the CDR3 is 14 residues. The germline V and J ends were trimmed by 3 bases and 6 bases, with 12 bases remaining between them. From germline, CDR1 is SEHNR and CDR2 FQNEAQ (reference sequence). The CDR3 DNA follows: TGTGCCAGCAGCTTGGGGCAGTCGGGTCAGCCCCAGCATTTT. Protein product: CASSLGQSGQPQHF.

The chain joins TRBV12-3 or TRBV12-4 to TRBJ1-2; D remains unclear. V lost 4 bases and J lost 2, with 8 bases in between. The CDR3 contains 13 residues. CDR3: CASSYAGNYGYTF. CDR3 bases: TGTGCCAGCAGTTATGCAGGAAACTATGGCTACACCTTC.

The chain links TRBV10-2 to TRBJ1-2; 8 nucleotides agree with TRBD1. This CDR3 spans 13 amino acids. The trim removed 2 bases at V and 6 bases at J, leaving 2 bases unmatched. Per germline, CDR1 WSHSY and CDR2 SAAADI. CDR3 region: CASSEQQGDGYTF. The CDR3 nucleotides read TGCGCCAGCAGTGAGCAACAGGGGGATGGCTACACCTTC.

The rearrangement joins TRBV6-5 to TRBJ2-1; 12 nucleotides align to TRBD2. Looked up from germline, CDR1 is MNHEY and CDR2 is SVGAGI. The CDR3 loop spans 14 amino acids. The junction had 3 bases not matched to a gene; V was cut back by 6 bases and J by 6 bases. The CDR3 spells CASSRTSGTNEQFF. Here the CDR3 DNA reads TGTGCCAGCAGCCGGACTAGCGGGACCAATGAGCAGTTCTTC.

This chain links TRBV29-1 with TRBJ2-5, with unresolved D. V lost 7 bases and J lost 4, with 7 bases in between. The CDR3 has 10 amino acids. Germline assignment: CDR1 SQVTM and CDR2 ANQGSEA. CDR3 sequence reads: CSAVIETQYF. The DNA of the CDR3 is TGCAGCGCCGTTATAGAGACCCAGTACTTC.

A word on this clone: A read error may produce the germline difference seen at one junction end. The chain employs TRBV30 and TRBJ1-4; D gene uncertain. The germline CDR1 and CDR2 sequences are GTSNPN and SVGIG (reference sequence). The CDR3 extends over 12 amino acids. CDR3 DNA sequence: TGTGCCTGGAGGGCAACAAATGAAAAACTGTTTTTT. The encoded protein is CAWRATNEKLFF. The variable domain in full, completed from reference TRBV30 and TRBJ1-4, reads SQTIHQWPATLVQPVGSPLSLECTVEGTSNPNLYWYRQAAGRGLQLLFYSVGIGQISSEVPQNLSASRPQDRQFILSSKKLLLSDSGFYLCAWRATNEKLFFGSGTQLSVL.

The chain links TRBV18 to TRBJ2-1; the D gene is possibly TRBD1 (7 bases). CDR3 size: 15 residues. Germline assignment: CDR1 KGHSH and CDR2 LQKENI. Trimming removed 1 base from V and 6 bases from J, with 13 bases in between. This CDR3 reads CASSPLRGAGNEQFF. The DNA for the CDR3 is TGTGCCAGCTCACCACTCAGGGGGGCCGGCAATGAGCAGTTCTTC.

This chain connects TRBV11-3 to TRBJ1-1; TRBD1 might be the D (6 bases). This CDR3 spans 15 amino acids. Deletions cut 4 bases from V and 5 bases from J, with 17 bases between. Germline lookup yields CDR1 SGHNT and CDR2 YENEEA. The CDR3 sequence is CASSSSRGKGTEAFF. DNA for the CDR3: TGTGCCAGCAGCTCAAGCAGGGGTAAAGGAACTGAAGCTTTCTTT.

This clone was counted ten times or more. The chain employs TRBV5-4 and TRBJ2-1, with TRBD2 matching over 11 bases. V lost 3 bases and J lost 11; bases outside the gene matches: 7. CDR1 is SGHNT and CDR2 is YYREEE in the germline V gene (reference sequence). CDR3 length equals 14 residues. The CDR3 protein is CASSSTSGSYQQFF. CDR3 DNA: TGTGCCAGCAGCTCTACTAGCGGGAGTTACCAGCAGTTCTTC.

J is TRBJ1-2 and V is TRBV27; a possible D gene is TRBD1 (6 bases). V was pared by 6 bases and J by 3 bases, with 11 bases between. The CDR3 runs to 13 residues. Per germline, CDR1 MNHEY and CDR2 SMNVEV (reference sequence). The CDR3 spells CASSVQGYYGYTF. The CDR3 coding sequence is TGTGCCAGCAGCGTACAGGGATACTATGGCTACACCTTC.

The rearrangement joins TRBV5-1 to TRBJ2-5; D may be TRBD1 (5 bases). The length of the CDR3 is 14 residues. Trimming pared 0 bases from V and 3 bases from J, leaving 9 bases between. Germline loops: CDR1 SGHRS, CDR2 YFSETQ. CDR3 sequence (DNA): TGCGCCAGCAGCTTGGCCGGCAGGGAAGAGACCCAGTACTTC. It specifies CASSLAGREETQYF.